Each of the 32 T cell receptor beta chains below was sequenced from the same sample in a study of cytomegalovirus exposure and HLA in healthy donors. Primers: 60 Vbeta forward and 13 Jbeta reverse. Data came from immunoSEQ multiplex PCR; TCRdb stores just in-frame clones and leaves some out. The data hold fewer than 120,000 clones, with about three quarters observed a single time. The sample comprised PBMCs. The origin of the receptors is an older woman in good health and CMV-seropositive.

The chain recombines TRBV6-6 with TRBJ1-1; 7 positions agree with TRBD1. The V gene's germline CDR1 is MNHNY and CDR2 SVGAGI (reference sequence). The CDR3 totals 16 residues. Unmatched junction bases numbered 7, after V lost 2 bases and J lost 1 base. The CDR3 is CASSYLPGTENTEAFF. CDR3 bases: TGTGCCAGCAGTTACCTACCTGGGACAGAGAACACTGAAGCTTTCTTT.

This clone has just a few counts. Written as DNA, the CDR3 is TGTGCCAGCAGCCGATGGGACAGGGCCTACAATGAGCAGTTCTTC. Translating gives CASSRWDRAYNEQFF. This chain uses TRBV6-5 with TRBJ2-1; 9 bases fit TRBD1. This CDR3 has 15 residues. Germline values: CDR1 MNHEY, CDR2 SVGAGI. Losses at the gene ends were 6 bases for V and 2 bases for J; bases not matched to a gene: 5.

V usage is TRBV7-3 and J usage is TRBJ2-1, with 7 bases fitting TRBD2. The ends lost 3 bases at V and 5 bases at J; junction bases unmatched: 13. This CDR3 is built from 17 residues. CDR1 is SGHTA, CDR2 FQGTGA, per germline. CDR3 in amino acids: CASSLRQSGGGDNEQFF. CDR3 sequence (DNA): TGTGCCAGCAGCTTGAGGCAATCGGGAGGAGGGGACAATGAGCAGTTCTTC.

This clone appeared a single time. The V gene is TRBV6-1, the J gene TRBJ1-2; D might be TRBD1 (5 bases). Germline CDR1 and CDR2: MNHNS and SASEGT. Trimming stripped 7 bases from V and 4 bases from J, with 16 bases between. The CDR3 is made up of 14 amino acids. CDR3 coding DNA: TGTGCCAGCATGGCCTTCGGGGGAGGCTATGGCTACACCTTC. The encoded protein is CASMAFGGGYGYTF.

The chain uses TRBV4-2 and TRBJ1-1, with D unresolved. V lost 5 bases and J 0 bases, leaving 16 bases between the germline ends. CDR3 length: 16 amino acids. Germline V gives CDR1 LGHNA, CDR2 YNFKEQ. The CDR3 DNA follows: TGTGCCAGCAGCTACGTCACCAGAAATGTGAACACTGAAGCTTTCTTT. Residues: CASSYVTRNVNTEAFF.

The chain employs TRBV29-1 and TRBJ1-6; D uncertain. The V and J ends lost 7 bases and 7 bases respectively, with 17 bases between them. CDR3 length: 14 amino acids. Germline V lookup: CDR1 SQVTM, CDR2 ANQGSEA. The CDR3 bases are TGCAGCGGGAGACGGAACAACCAGAATTCACCCCTCCACTTT. This codes for CSGRRNNQNSPLHF.

The chain combines TRBV2 with TRBJ1-5; possibly TRBD1 for D (6 bases). V was cut by 5 bases and J by 4 bases, with 9 bases left in between. The length of the CDR3 is 13 residues. The V gene's germline CDR1 is SNHLY and CDR2 FYNNEI. In nucleotides, the CDR3 is TGTGCCAGCAGTACTCAGGGGAATCAGCCCCAGCATTTT. Translation gives CASSTQGNQPQHF.

The chain combines TRBV11-2 with TRBJ2-1; 8 bases are shared with TRBD1. The CDR3 has 14 residues. Germline values: CDR1 SGHAT, CDR2 FQNNGV. Losses at the gene ends were 4 bases for V and 7 bases for J; bases not matched to a gene: 6. The CDR3 sequence: CASSSLGQANEQFF. The CDR3 nucleotides read TGTGCCAGCAGCTCCCTGGGACAGGCAAATGAGCAGTTCTTC.

On this clone itself: Germline is not matched at one junction end, which may reflect a read error. The V call is TRBV7-9, the J call TRBJ2-1; 8 nucleotides agree with TRBD2. This CDR3 has 17 amino acids. The germline CDR1 and CDR2 sequences are SEHNR and FQNEAQ (reference sequence). The CDR3 is CSSSLNGRAWSGGEQFF. CDR3 sequence (DNA): TGTTCCAGCAGCTTAAACGGAAGGGCCTGGAGCGGGGGCGAGCAGTTCTTC.

The V gene is TRBV30, the J gene TRBJ2-7; D not resolved. This CDR3 comprises 12 residues. The V and J ends lost 2 bases and 3 bases respectively, with 8 bases between them. Germline loops: CDR1 GTSNPN, CDR2 SVGIG (reference sequence). The CDR3 loop reads CAWSFGGYEQYF. The CDR3 DNA follows: TGTGCCTGGAGTTTCGGCGGCTACGAGCAGTACTTC.

The CDR3 reads CASSTRATEPGQPQHF. The DNA for the CDR3 is TGTGCCAGCAGCACCCGGGCGACAGAGCCTGGTCAGCCCCAGCATTTT. The V call is TRBV21-1, the J call TRBJ1-5; the table's D call of TRBD1 was not tested on the DNA. TRBV21-1 is a listed pseudogene. The CDR3 consists of 16 residues.

This chain uses TRBV30 with TRBJ2-3; possibly TRBD2 for D (5 bases). The germline V gene has CDR1 GTSNPN and CDR2 SVGIG (reference sequence). This CDR3 contains 14 residues. V lost 3 bases to trimming and J lost 1 base, with 11 bases between them. The CDR3 reads CAWRLDYRTDTQYF. The CDR3, as DNA: TGTGCCTGGAGACTTGACTACCGCACAGATACGCAGTATTTT.

The chain carries TRBV19 and TRBJ1-1, with 7 nucleotides matching TRBD1. This CDR3 spans 18 amino acids. The J segment lost 0 bases and the V segment lost 0 bases, leaving 10 bases of the junction unmatched. The germline gives CDR1 LNHDA, CDR2 SQIVND (reference sequence). The CDR3 DNA sequence: TGTGCCAGTAGTATAGACCGGGACAGCCCAAGTATGAACACTGAAGCTTTCTTT. Residues: CASSIDRDSPSMNTEAFF.

The V gene is TRBV15, the J gene TRBJ1-5, with TRBD1 matching 7 bases. Germline-derived CDR1 and CDR2 are LNHNV and YYDKDF (reference sequence). The CDR3 spans 15 residues. The ends lost 1 base at V and 6 bases at J; junction bases unmatched: 6. CDR3 protein: CATSRGTQGTQPQHF. CDR3 nucleotides: TGTGCCACCAGCAGAGGGACACAGGGGACTCAGCCCCAGCATTTT. Looking up the rest from reference TRBV15 and TRBJ1-5 gives the full variable domain: DAMVIQNPRYQVTQFGKPVTLSCSQTLNHNVMYWYQQKSSQAPKLLFHYYDKDFNNEADTPDNFQSRRPNTSFCFLDIRSPGLGDTAMYLCATSRGTQGTQPQHFGDGTRLSIL.

This chain connects TRBV7-6 to TRBJ1-2, with 8 bases matching TRBD1. In germline, CDR1 is SGHVS, CDR2 FNYEAQ. This CDR3 has 14 residues. V shed 5 bases and J 2 bases; nucleotides not matched to a gene: 4. CDR3 sequence: CASSPRTGNYGYTF. For the CDR3, the DNA is TGTGCCAGCAGCCCAAGGACAGGGAACTATGGCTACACCTTC.

The chain links TRBV7-8 to TRBJ2-1, with 7 bases aligning to TRBD2. The CDR3 is made up of 16 amino acids. The V and J ends lost 1 base and 5 bases, in that order; junction bases with no gene match: 8. CDR1 is SGHVS, CDR2 FQNEAQ, per germline. The CDR3 is CASSLDYAGVNNEQFF. CDR3 nucleotide sequence: TGTGCCAGCAGCTTAGACTACGCGGGAGTAAACAATGAGCAGTTCTTC.

This clone occurred a few times. The chain combines TRBV6-6 with TRBJ2-7, with no clear D. Germline CDR1 is MNHNY and CDR2 is SVGAGI (reference sequence). Trimming left V 6 bases short and J 3 bases short, with 12 bases between. The CDR3 contains 13 residues. The CDR3 nucleotides read TGTGCCAGCAGAGACTCGAGAGACTACGAGCAGTACTTC. Translating it yields CASRDSRDYEQYF.

The V and J genes are TRBV6-1 and TRBJ2-7, with D perhaps matching TRBD1 (6 bases). Germline V gene lookup returns CDR1 MNHNS and CDR2 SASEGT. The length of the CDR3 is 13 residues. V was cut by 7 bases and J by 3 bases, with 13 bases left in between. As DNA, the CDR3 is TGTGCCAGCAAGTCAGGGGCTCACTACGAGCAGTACTTC. Translating gives CASKSGAHYEQYF.

The table lists this clone with a count of one. The CDR3 here is CSVGSVQRYEQYF. Written as DNA, the CDR3 is TGCAGCGTTGGGAGCGTCCAGAGGTACGAGCAGTACTTC. V usage is TRBV29-1 and J usage is TRBJ2-7, with D hard to call. The V end lost 4 bases, the J end lost 4 bases, and 14 bases lay between the germline ends. Germline V lookup: CDR1 SQVTM, CDR2 ANQGSEA. CDR3 length: 13 amino acids.

This clone has only a few counts. The chain recombines TRBV10-3 with TRBJ1-1, with 8 bases fitting TRBD1. V was pared by 7 bases and J by 5 bases, with 9 bases of the junction left unmatched. CDR3 length: 14 amino acids. The germline CDR1 and CDR2 sequences are ENHRY and SYGVKD. The CDR3, as DNA: TGTGCCATCACTGCGGACAGGGAGGGGACTGAAGCTTTCTTT. It translates to CAITADREGTEAFF.

The chain recombines TRBV5-1 with TRBJ2-7, with a weak D call TRBD2 (6 bases). CDR1 is SGHRS, CDR2 YFSETQ, per germline. V lost 1 base to trimming and J lost 4 bases, with 15 bases between them. CDR3 length equals 15 residues. CDR3 residues: CASSLLRDSSYEQYF. The DNA of the CDR3 is TGCGCCAGCAGCTTGCTACGGGACTCCAGTTACGAGCAGTACTTC.

The V and J genes are TRBV12-5 and TRBJ2-2; 12 bases agree with TRBD1. In germline, CDR1 is LGHNT, CDR2 FRNRAP. The CDR3 loop spans 20 amino acids. Losses at the gene ends were 2 bases for V and 6 bases for J; bases not matched to a gene: 16. The CDR3 bases are TGTGCTAGTGGTTTGCCGACGACCTCCGGGACAGGGGGCCGGGCCGGGGAGCTGTTTTTT. Its protein product is CASGLPTTSGTGGRAGELFF.

This chain connects TRBV6-5 to TRBJ2-7; 8 bases fit TRBD2. V shed 4 bases, J shed 3 bases, and the junction held 11 bases outside the gene matches. Germline V gene sequence: CDR1 MNHEY, CDR2 SVGAGI. CDR3 size: 16 residues. The DNA for the CDR3 is TGTGCCAGCAGTTCAGGGGACGGGAGGGCCCTCTACGAGCAGTACTTC. Encoded protein: CASSSGDGRALYEQYF.

J is TRBJ2-3 and V is TRBV4-1; 9 positions agree with TRBD1. V trimming: 3 bases; J trimming: 8 bases; junction bases outside the gene matches: 15. Germline assignment: CDR1 MGHRA and CDR2 YSYEKL. This CDR3 contains 17 residues. The CDR3 reads CASSQRNRDRVWGTQYF. In DNA, the CDR3 is TGCGCCAGCAGCCAGAGGAACCGGGACAGGGTGTGGGGTACGCAGTATTTT.

The V gene is TRBV2, the J gene TRBJ1-2; TRBD1 matches at 11 bases. CDR1 and CDR2 (germline): SNHLY, FYNNEI. The V and J ends lost 6 bases and 3 bases, in that order; junction bases with no gene match: 3. The length of the CDR3 is 14 residues. CDR3 amino acids: CASSGQGAYYGYTF. DNA of the CDR3: TGTGCCAGCAGCGGACAGGGGGCCTACTATGGCTACACCTTC.

This clone has only a few counts. The CDR3 here is CASSLGGRGNQPQHF. The CDR3 nucleotides read TGTGCCAGCAGCTTAGGGGGCAGGGGCAATCAGCCCCAGCATTTT. The gene calls are TRBV7-2 and TRBJ1-5, with D possibly matching TRBD1 (5 bases). The CDR3 spans 15 residues. Per germline, CDR1 SGHTA and CDR2 FQGNSA. With 1 base removed from V and 2 bases from J, the gap between germline ends came to 9 bases.

The V gene is TRBV25-1, the J gene TRBJ2-7; 11 bases are shared with TRBD2. Germline V CDR1 and CDR2: MGHDK, SYGVNS. CDR3 length: 17 residues. With V trimmed by 9 bases and J by 5 bases, 18 bases remained unmatched. CDR3 loop: CASIRRGYSGRGNEQYF. The CDR3 DNA sequence: TGTGCCAGTATCCGGCGGGGATATAGCGGGAGGGGAAACGAGCAGTACTTC.

CDR3: CASSTGLAGGRETQYF. The DNA for the CDR3 is TGTGCCAGCAGCACAGGACTAGCGGGAGGCAGGGAGACCCAGTACTTC. V and J are TRBV7-2 and TRBJ2-5, with 14 bases fitting TRBD2. The V segment lost 5 bases and the J segment 5 bases; nucleotides outside the gene matches: 7. Germline CDR1 SGHTA, CDR2 FQGNSA. The CDR3 runs to 16 residues.

The chain carries TRBV2 and TRBJ2-1, with D tentatively TRBD2 (5 bases). V dropped 0 bases and J dropped 15 bases, with 18 bases sitting between them. CDR3 length: 14 amino acids. Germline CDR1 reads SNHLY; CDR2 reads FYNNEI. Written as DNA, the CDR3 is TGTGCCAGCAGTGAAGCGTGGGAGACCTTTATGCGGTTCTTC. Amino acid sequence: CASSEAWETFMRFF.

This clone was observed a few times. V is TRBV28 and J is TRBJ1-4; D unresolved. Germline CDR1 and CDR2: MDHEN and SYDVKM. Deletions cut 4 bases from V and 7 bases from J, with 7 bases between. This CDR3 has 12 amino acids. CDR3 nucleotide sequence: TGTGCCAGCAGTTCGGTATCTGAAAAACTGTTTTTT. It translates to CASSSVSEKLFF. The complete variable domain, with remaining parts taken from reference TRBV28 and TRBJ1-4, reads DVKVTQSSRYLVKRTGEKVFLECVQDMDHENMFWYRQDPGLGLRLIYFSYDVKMKEKGDIPEGYSVSREKKERFSLILESASTNQTSMYLCASSSVSEKLFFGSGTQLSVL.

V usage is TRBV7-2 and J usage is TRBJ1-2; possibly TRBD1 for D (5 bases). The CDR3 runs 15 residues. Germline CDR1 is SGHTA and CDR2 is FQGNSA. Trimming took off 5 bases at V and 8 bases at J, with 21 bases between the two ends. Written as DNA, the CDR3 is TGTGCCAGCAGCCAGAACCCCTCCGGGGGGGTGGGCTACACCTTC. Translation: CASSQNPSGGVGYTF. Full variable domain (missing parts from reference TRBV7-2 and TRBJ1-2): GAGVSQSPSNKVTEKGKDVELRCDPISGHTALYWYRQSLGQGLEFLIYFQGNSAPDKSGLPSDRFSAERTGGSVSTLTIQRTQQEDSAVYLCASSQNPSGGVGYTFGSGTRLTVV.

The chain recombines TRBV6-1 with TRBJ1-1, with a tentative D call TRBD1 (6 bases). Deletions cut 6 bases from V and 3 bases from J, with 14 bases between. The germline CDR1 and CDR2 sequences are MNHNS and SASEGT. CDR3 length: 14 amino acids. CDR3 amino acids: CASRQGWADTEAFF. As DNA, the CDR3 is TGTGCCAGCAGACAGGGTTGGGCGGACACTGAAGCTTTCTTT.